The entry below gives a single T cell receptor (beta chain) sequence along with its context. This clone turned up a few times. No cognate antigen has been identified for it. Per-base quality was not reported, and no clone a single base away is much larger than it. Based on the germline V gene, the CDR1 and CDR2 sequences are SGDLS and YYNGEE. The CDR3 sequence holds 15 residues, the cysteine and phenylalanine included. Of the read, only the CDR3 DNA is kept; its 45 bases are in frame from base 1. Relative to germline, V is missing 3 bases and J is missing 5 bases, with 3 bases of the junction outside any gene match. The record originates from a study of cytomegalovirus exposure and HLA in healthy donors (dated by TCRdb to between 2016 and 2019). Regarding the research as a whole: According to a later analysis, the approximately 130 validation repertoires were produced on the same platform as the 666 repertoires of the first cohort. The study aimed to test whether signatures of past pathogen exposure could be identified by cataloging public T cell receptors. A separate validation cohort of over 95 different subjects was used in addition to the roughly 720-subject first cohort. High-throughput TCR immunosequencing, statistical association of individual TCRs with disease status, and machine learning were combined to predict cytomegalovirus infection status.

The donors belonged to the validation cohort of around 130 subjects, which was separate from the roughly 670-subject first cohort. The library relied on the immunoSEQ multiplex PCR assay. Turning to the authors' computational methods: A statistical classification framework was built for diagnosing cytomegalovirus status from the catalog of TCR beta chain sequences. TCRdb mirrors the immuneACCESS table, restricted to in-frame sequences. Some clones are absent from its copies; in checked studies, under half trace to an unresolved V gene, and the reason for the others is unknown. D and trimming were read from the DNA, whereas the V and J calls and clone size are those reported in that table. This sample holds some 170,000 clones; approximately 90% were observed only once. Approximately 1.5% of the sample belongs to the ten largest clones. General study outcomes and caveats: The authors suggested that the approach could potentially be extended to other disease states and immunological phenotypes. A few of the identified cytomegalovirus-associated TCR beta chains were confirmed in vitro to be specific for cytomegalovirus antigens. Subsequent analysis determined that TCRs grouped into clusters in the first cohort also showed a tendency toward co-occurrence across the roughly 120 validation repertoires, and approximately 94% of cluster scores exceeded 0. The study gave a list of 150 to 200 TCR beta chains associated with cytomegalovirus. Most TCR sequences were observed very rarely across donors, whereas some public TCRs were present in many individuals. In both the original and validation cohorts, the classifier was reported to diagnose cytomegalovirus status with high specificity and sensitivity. The validation cohort had no HLA typing available for a later analysis, so co-occurrence within that cohort was assessed over all 130 or so repertoires.

This chain joins TRBV9 to TRBJ1-6; 9 nucleotides in the junction match TRBD1. This TCR was recovered from a woman aged 25 to 39 in good health and CMV-seronegative. Sequencing was performed on PBMCs. The DNA sequence reads TGTGCCAGCAGCGGAAGGGACAGGGATAATTCACCCCTCCACTTT. It translates as CASSGRDRDNSPLHF.